This T cell receptor (beta chain) was captured in a study of OX40 agonist ivuxolimab in advanced cancers. Study at large: Patients received intravenous ivuxolimab every 2 weeks at 0.01 to 10 mg/kg.

Germline-derived CDR1 and CDR2 are LNHNV and YYDKDF (reference sequence). Trimming took 5 bases from V and 5 from J, leaving 13 bases between them. The CDR3 is 13 residues long. Note on this clone: The antigen is not known.

Study observations and caveats: Clonal expansion was among the lowest in partial responders at 0.1-3.0 mg/kg, especially CD8+. Normalized T-cell clonal expansion was also low in some nonresponders. In CD8+ T cells, expanded clones were on average more numerous than in CD4+.

Clones were read by immunoSEQ multiplex PCR, and TCRdb kept only the in-frame ones, dropping some. The sample holds roughly 23,000 clones, around 80% seen once. The specimen comprised CD4+ or CD8+ T cells sorted from blood, sampled in a trial of the OX40 agonist ivuxolimab. The chain joins TRBV15 to TRBJ2-7; no clear D gene. The clonotype comes from an adult with an advanced solid tumor such as melanoma, head and neck, liver or kidney cancer. CDR3 protein: CATSRNTLNEQYF. As DNA, the CDR3 is TGTGCCACCAGCCGAAACACATTGAACGAGCAGTACTTC.